Below, 8 T cell receptor beta chains from the same sample are listed, as sequenced in a study of glioma-infiltrating T cells. Amplification of TCR alpha and beta CDR3 regions from RNA used iRepertoire nested multiplex PCR. Using its own MiXCR run on the multiplex PCR reads, TCRdb lists one record per CDR3 protein. Here the sample spans fewer than 500,000 distinct CDR3 sequences, roughly two fifths being singletons. The sample consisted of glioma tissue, nonneoplastic brain tissue, or PBMCs (not recorded which). The receptors originated from a human donor with low-grade glioma or glioblastoma, undergoing nonglioma brain surgery, or in good health (not recorded which).

In DNA, the CDR3 is TGCAGTGAGGGGACCCAAGAGACCCAGTACTTC. Translation: CSEGTQETQYF. This rearrangement joins TRBV20-1 to TRBJ2-5; possibly TRBD1 or TRBD2 for D (5 bases each). The CDR3 totals 11 residues. V was clipped by 7 bases and J by 1 base, with 7 bases between them. Germline loops: CDR1 DFQATT, CDR2 SNEGSKA (reference sequence).

A word on this clonotype: A much larger clone sits a single nucleotide away, making a read error possible. This chain links TRBV27 with TRBJ2-3; D gene uncertain. Germline V lookup: CDR1 MNHEY, CDR2 SMNVEV (reference sequence). This CDR3 is built from 13 residues. The CDR3 DNA reads TGTGTCAGCAGTTTCGAGCGCAGAGATACGCAGTATTTT. It encodes CVSSFERRDTQYF.

This clonotype has more than one count but fewer than ten. The rearrangement joins TRBV14 to TRBJ2-5; D is unclear. This CDR3 is 18 amino acids long. Per germline, CDR1 SGHDN and CDR2 FVKESK. Trimming stripped 0 bases from V and 1 base from J, with 18 bases between. The CDR3 DNA sequence: TGTGCCAGCAGCCAAGAAAGAATGGACGTGTGGGCCCAAGAGACCCAGTACTTC. This sequence encodes CASSQERMDVWAQETQYF.

This clonotype was seen repeatedly, ten times or more. The chain joins TRBV6-2 or TRBV6-3 to TRBJ2-1; 7 bases agree with TRBD2. Trimming took 5 bases from V and 1 from J; bases not matched to a gene: 5. Germline V gene data show CDR1 as MNHEY and CDR2 as SVGEGT. The CDR3 totals 15 residues. The CDR3 DNA reads as TGTGCCAGCAGTCCACTAGCGAGATCCTACAATGAGCAGTTCTTC. Its translation is CASSPLARSYNEQFF.

This clonotype was detected many times. The V call is TRBV6-1, the J call TRBJ2-3; 13 bases line up with TRBD2. The CDR3 extends over 16 amino acids. Germline V CDR1 and CDR2: MNHNS, SASEGT. V shed 7 bases, J shed 2 bases, and the junction held 6 bases outside the gene matches. DNA for the CDR3: TGTGCCAGCAAAAAACTAGCGGGAGGGTACACAGATACGCAGTATTTT. This encodes CASKKLAGGYTDTQYF.

V usage is TRBV2 and J usage is TRBJ1-1, with a weak D call TRBD1 (6 bases). CDR3 length equals 12 residues. V was clipped by 11 bases and J by 10 bases, with 20 bases between them. Germline V CDR1 and CDR2: SNHLY, FYNNEI. This CDR3 reads CARRGGGSRAFF. The CDR3, as DNA: TGTGCCCGAAGAGGGGGGGGGTCGAGAGCTTTCTTT.

This clonotype has just a few counts. This chain uses TRBV28 with TRBJ2-3; 12 nucleotides align to TRBD2. Looked up from germline, CDR1 is MDHEN and CDR2 is SYDVKM. J was trimmed by 5 bases and V by 6 bases; bases with no gene match: 9. This CDR3 comprises 16 residues. The CDR3 reads CASRRRLAGVKDTQYF. For the CDR3, the DNA is TGTGCCAGCAGGCGCAGACTAGCGGGAGTGAAAGATACGCAGTATTTT.

This chain's CDR3 is CASSLRGFGVSPLHF. In DNA form, the CDR3 reads TGTGCCAGCAGCCTCAGGGGATTCGGGGTTTCACCCCTCCACTTT. This chain uses TRBV14 with TRBJ1-6, with D possibly matching TRBD1 (6 bases). The CDR3 spans 15 residues. CDR1 and CDR2 (germline): SGHDN, FVKESK. V lost 4 bases and J lost 9, with 16 bases in between.